Below, 28 T cell receptor beta chains from the same sample are listed, as sequenced in a study of T cells in Graves' hyperthyroidism and ophthalmopathy (dated by TCRdb to between 2018 and 2020). The library came from multiplex PCR. Sequencing was carried out with an Illumina HiSeq 2000. TCR beta CDR3 regions were amplified from RNA transcripts. For the first round of RT-PCR on the TCR CDR3, the HTBI primer set was used together with the Qiagen OneStep RT-PCR kit. TCRdb reworked the public reads: Q25 trimming with fastp, MiXCR clone assembly, productive beta chains retained. Records with the same CDR3 protein are collapsed into one entry carrying the most frequent genes and DNA. The sample table shows around 700,000 distinct CDR3 sequences, and 15% to 20% are seen once. Of the sample, 16% falls within the top ten clones. The sequencing sample was made of blood. These TCRs come from a woman aged 45 to 65 with Graves' hyperthyroidism that later progressed to Graves' ophthalmopathy.

V and J are TRBV6-1 and TRBJ1-2; D ambiguous. The ends were cut back, 3 bases at V and 4 bases at J, with 12 bases in the middle. Germline lookup yields CDR1 MNHNS and CDR2 SASEGT. CDR3 size: 14 residues. The CDR3 DNA reads TGTGCCAGCAGTGAGTCCTTTGGCATCTATGGCTACACCTTC. Translated, it gives CASSESFGIYGYTF.

This clonotype showed up many times. The chain links TRBV20-1 to TRBJ2-1; D is ambiguous. Germline assignment: CDR1 DFQATT and CDR2 SNEGSKA (reference sequence). Trimming cost V 0 bases and J 10 bases, with 13 bases left between them. The CDR3 has 13 amino acids. The CDR3 nucleotides read TGCAGTGCTAGAGAGTACCCATCGCGGGAGCAGTTCTTC. It encodes CSAREYPSREQFF.

Ten or more counts support this clonotype. J is TRBJ1-2 and V is TRBV5-1; no reliable D call. CDR1 and CDR2 (germline): SGHRS, YFSETQ. The ends were cut back, 0 bases at V and 4 bases at J, with 7 bases in the middle. The CDR3 covers 13 residues. CDR3 sequence: CASSLDGSYGYTF. CDR3 nucleotides: TGCGCCAGCAGCTTGGACGGAAGCTATGGCTACACCTTC.

This clonotype has a count of ten or more. The chain uses TRBV5-1 and TRBJ2-1, with TRBD2 matching over 11 bases. The germline CDR1 and CDR2 sequences are SGHRS and YFSETQ. Germline trimming cut 5 bases from V and 1 base from J; bases unmatched to any gene: 2. The CDR3 sequence is 15 residues long. The CDR3, as DNA: TGCGCCAGCAGGACTAGCGGGGAGTCCTACAATGAGCAGTTCTTC. It translates to CASRTSGESYNEQFF.

The rearrangement joins TRBV7-9 to TRBJ1-1; D ambiguous. Germline-derived CDR1 and CDR2 are SEHNR and FQNEAQ (reference sequence). V was trimmed by 1 base and J by 7 bases, leaving 10 bases between them. CDR3 length: 13 amino acids. The chain's CDR3 is CASSLGLGGEAFF. CDR3 nucleotide sequence: TGTGCCAGCAGCTTAGGATTGGGCGGTGAAGCTTTCTTT.

This clonotype was seen many times. The chain has TRBV2 and TRBJ1-2; 7 positions match TRBD1. CDR3 length: 14 amino acids. Germline V gives CDR1 SNHLY, CDR2 FYNNEI. Trimming cost V 4 bases and J 1 base; bases outside gene matches: 3. The CDR3 loop reads CASSGGGLNYGYTF. CDR3 in DNA: TGTGCCAGCAGTGGAGGGGGCCTTAACTATGGCTACACCTTC.

This rearrangement joins TRBV19 to TRBJ2-1; tentatively, D is TRBD2 (7 bases). The CDR3 is made up of 16 amino acids. Germline loops: CDR1 LNHDA, CDR2 SQIVND (reference sequence). Trimming took off 4 bases at V and 1 base at J, with 14 bases between the two ends. The CDR3 bases are TGTGCCAGTAGTAGGGCGGGGGCGCGGTCCTACAATGAGCAGTTCTTC. Amino acid sequence: CASSRAGARSYNEQFF.

Many counts were recorded for this clonotype. The CDR3 bases are TGTGCCAGCAGTTTCGCAGCTAACTATGGCTACACCTTC. Its translation is CASSFAANYGYTF. The genes are TRBV12-3 or TRBV12-4 and TRBJ1-2, with unresolved D. V lost 3 bases to trimming and J lost 0 bases, with 5 bases between them. The CDR3 has 13 amino acids.

On this clonotype: A read error is possible here, since a much larger clone lies one base away. The chain combines TRBV12-3 or TRBV12-4 with TRBJ2-5, with 7 bases aligning to TRBD2. The CDR3 contains 15 residues. V was pared by 4 bases and J by 7 bases, with 12 bases of the junction left unmatched. CDR3 DNA: TGTGCCAGCAGTTCGTATGGCGGAACGGGAGGGACCCAGTACTTC. It encodes CASSSYGGTGGTQYF.

V is TRBV6-2 or TRBV6-3 and J is TRBJ2-7, with D unclear. Germline CDR1 MNHEY, CDR2 SVGEGT. The CDR3 extends over 15 amino acids. V gave up 0 bases and J gave up 2 bases, with 11 bases separating them. The CDR3 DNA follows: TGTGCCAGCAGTTACTCTCCGGACGGAGCCTACGAGCAGTACTTC. Residues: CASSYSPDGAYEQYF.

A note on this clonotype: A much larger clone differs by one base, so this may be a read error. The V call is TRBV7-8, the J call TRBJ1-2, with TRBD1 identical over 9 bases. Germline values: CDR1 SGHVS, CDR2 FQNEAQ. The CDR3 runs 15 residues. This CDR3 reads CANSYSGQGSYGYTF. CDR3 DNA sequence: TGTGCCAACAGCTACAGCGGACAGGGGAGCTATGGCTACACCTTC.

This clonotype has a handful of counts. V and J are TRBV20-1 and TRBJ2-1; maybe TRBD2 (6 bases). V lost 2 bases and J 6 bases, leaving 17 bases between the germline ends. The CDR3 covers 15 residues. Germline assignment: CDR1 DFQATT and CDR2 SNEGSKA (reference sequence). The CDR3 here is CSARIRDTSSNEQFF. The CDR3 nucleotides are TGCAGTGCTAGAATCCGCGATACTAGCTCCAATGAGCAGTTCTTC.

This clonotype was observed at least ten times. This chain joins TRBV3-1 and TRBJ1-2; D possibly corresponds to TRBD1 (5 bases). In germline, CDR1 is LGHDT, CDR2 YNNKEL (reference sequence). The CDR3 is 16 residues long. With 0 bases removed from V and 1 base from J, the gap between germline ends came to 12 bases. This CDR3 is CASSQDPGIFNYGYTF. CDR3 nucleotides: TGTGCCAGCAGCCAAGATCCAGGGATTTTTAACTATGGCTACACCTTC. Looking up the rest from reference TRBV3-1 and TRBJ1-2 gives the full variable domain: DTAVSQTPKYLVTQMGNDKSIKCEQNLGHDTMYWYKQDSKKFLKIMFSYNNKELIINETVPNRFSPKSPDKAHLNLHINSLELGDSAVYFCASSQDPGIFNYGYTFGSGTRLTVV.

This clonotype was observed a few times. The chain joins TRBV5-6 to TRBJ2-1; 12 bases agree with TRBD1. Germline CDR1 is SGHDT and CDR2 is YYEEEE. V lost 4 bases to trimming and J lost 9 bases; unmatched junction nucleotides: 11. The CDR3 length is 16 residues. CDR3 nucleotides: TGTGCCAGCAGCCCCCTTCGTTGGGACAGGGGGCGTGAGCAGTTCTTC. Translation: CASSPLRWDRGREQFF.

Many counts were recorded for this clonotype. The CDR3 DNA reads TGCGCCAGCAGCTTGGTGGGGGGTTTCCTCAATGAGCAGTTCTTC. The encoded protein is CASSLVGGFLNEQFF. V usage is TRBV5-1 and J usage is TRBJ2-1, with a tentative D call TRBD2 (6 bases). With 0 bases removed from V and 6 bases from J, the gap between germline ends came to 13 bases. CDR3 size: 15 residues. Germline values: CDR1 SGHRS, CDR2 YFSETQ.

This clonotype showed up just a few times. The CDR3: CASLNPTGRGETQYF. The CDR3 nucleotides are TGTGCCAGCTTAAATCCAACAGGGAGGGGAGAGACCCAGTACTTC. This chain joins TRBV3-1 and TRBJ2-5; a weak D match, TRBD2 (7 bases). The CDR3 is made up of 15 amino acids. CDR1 is LGHDT, CDR2 YNNKEL, per germline (reference sequence). Between the trimmed V and J ends, which lost 8 bases and 4 bases, there was a span of 20 bases.

This chain links TRBV5-5 with TRBJ1-3, with D uncertain. CDR1 is SGHKS and CDR2 is YYEKEE in the germline V gene (reference sequence). Trimming removed 0 bases at V and 2 bases at J, with 12 bases between. The CDR3 sequence is 16 residues long. CDR3 region: CASSLGRAAAGNTIYF. The DNA for the CDR3 is TGTGCCAGCAGCTTGGGGCGGGCAGCGGCTGGAAACACCATATATTTT.

This CDR3 is CASSSLEGASTGELFF. DNA for the CDR3: TGCGCCAGCAGCTCCCTTGAGGGGGCCAGCACCGGGGAGCTGTTTTTT. The chain links TRBV5-1 to TRBJ2-2; 7 bases line up with TRBD1. This CDR3 is built from 16 residues. The J segment lost 4 bases and the V segment lost 3 bases, leaving 9 bases of the junction unmatched. The V gene's germline CDR1 is SGHRS and CDR2 YFSETQ.

V is TRBV10-1 and J is TRBJ2-3; D remains unclear. V was shortened by 5 bases and J by 4 bases, with 7 bases between the two germline ends. The CDR3 runs to 12 residues. Germline V CDR1 and CDR2: WNHNN, SYGVQD (reference sequence). CDR3 coding DNA: TGCGCCAGCAGTTCAATGGCAGATACGCAGTATTTT. Encoded protein: CASSSMADTQYF.

This clonotype has a count of ten or more. The J gene is TRBJ2-3, the V gene TRBV7-2; the match to TRBD2 covers 15 bases. The CDR3 is 16 amino acids. Germline values: CDR1 SGHTA, CDR2 FQGNSA. V gave up 5 bases and J gave up 4 bases; unmatched junction bases: 4. The CDR3 DNA sequence: TGTGCCAGCAGCACCCGGACTAGCGGGGGGGCAGATACGCAGTATTTT. Protein product: CASSTRTSGGADTQYF.

V is TRBV19 and J is TRBJ2-1, with no clear D. Germline CDR1 reads LNHDA; CDR2 reads SQIVND (reference sequence). The CDR3 contains 16 residues. Trimming took off 0 bases at V and 1 base at J, with 10 bases between the two ends. CDR3 in DNA: TGTGCCAGTAGTATAGACGCCCATCCTTCCTACAATGAGCAGTTCTTC. Its protein is CASSIDAHPSYNEQFF.

This clonotype has at least ten counts. The gene calls are TRBV12-3 or TRBV12-4 and TRBJ1-6; a possible D gene is TRBD1 (5 bases). CDR3 length equals 14 residues. V gave up 5 bases and J gave up 7 bases, with 12 bases separating them. CDR3 bases: TGTGCCAGCAGTCCCGCGGACACAAATTCACCCCTCCACTTT. It yields the protein CASSPADTNSPLHF.

This clonotype was seen at least ten times. The J gene is TRBJ2-2, the V gene TRBV2; tentative D call: TRBD2 (5 bases). V gave up 3 bases and J gave up 4 bases, with 15 bases separating them. CDR3 length: 16 amino acids. Germline values: CDR1 SNHLY, CDR2 FYNNEI. The CDR3 nucleotides are TGTGCCAGCAGTGACAGTCTAGCTTATTCCACCGGGGAGCTGTTTTTT. Its protein is CASSDSLAYSTGELFF.

The chain has TRBV29-1 and TRBJ2-1, with 8 bases matching TRBD2. V gave up 7 bases and J gave up 6 bases; unmatched junction bases: 5. CDR1 is SQVTM, CDR2 ANQGSEA, per germline. The CDR3 extends over 12 amino acids. This CDR3 is CSAEGLVNEQFF. The CDR3 nucleotides read TGCAGCGCCGAGGGACTAGTCAATGAGCAGTTCTTC.

The table lists this clonotype with a few counts. The chain combines TRBV6-6 with TRBJ1-6; D call uncertain. V lost 2 bases to trimming and J lost 9 bases, with 11 bases between them. Looked up from germline, CDR1 is MNHNY and CDR2 is SVGAGI (reference sequence). CDR3 length equals 14 residues. This CDR3 reads CASSYGRFLSPLHF. Written as DNA, the CDR3 is TGTGCCAGCAGTTACGGCCGTTTCCTTTCACCCCTCCACTTT.

A remark on this clonotype: This may be a read error, as it is one base from a much larger clone. The chain uses TRBV20-1 and TRBJ1-5; TRBD1 agrees at 7 bases. CDR1 is DFQATT, CDR2 SNEGSKA, per germline (reference sequence). Unmatched junction bases numbered 11, after V lost 6 bases and J lost 9 bases. This CDR3 spans 13 amino acids. CDR3 in DNA: TGCAGTGCGGCAGACAGGGATATTCGGCCCCAGCATTTT. This translates into CSAADRDIRPQHF.

At least ten counts were recorded for this clonotype. This chain uses TRBV7-9 with TRBJ2-5; D is perhaps TRBD2 (5 bases). CDR3 size: 12 residues. V was trimmed by 6 bases and J by 3 bases, leaving 8 bases between them. Germline values: CDR1 SEHNR, CDR2 FQNEAQ (reference sequence). DNA for the CDR3: TGTGCCAGCAGGGAGGAGGAAGAGACCCAGTACTTC. It specifies CASREEEETQYF.

The V call is TRBV20-1, the J call TRBJ2-7; D possibly matches TRBD1 or TRBD2 (5 bases each). V was cut by 4 bases and J by 3 bases, with 13 bases left in between. The CDR3 runs 13 residues. The germline V gene has CDR1 DFQATT and CDR2 SNEGSKA (reference sequence). The CDR3 DNA follows: TGCAGTGCTATTGGGACCAACTACTACGAGCAGTACTTC. It yields the protein CSAIGTNYYEQYF.